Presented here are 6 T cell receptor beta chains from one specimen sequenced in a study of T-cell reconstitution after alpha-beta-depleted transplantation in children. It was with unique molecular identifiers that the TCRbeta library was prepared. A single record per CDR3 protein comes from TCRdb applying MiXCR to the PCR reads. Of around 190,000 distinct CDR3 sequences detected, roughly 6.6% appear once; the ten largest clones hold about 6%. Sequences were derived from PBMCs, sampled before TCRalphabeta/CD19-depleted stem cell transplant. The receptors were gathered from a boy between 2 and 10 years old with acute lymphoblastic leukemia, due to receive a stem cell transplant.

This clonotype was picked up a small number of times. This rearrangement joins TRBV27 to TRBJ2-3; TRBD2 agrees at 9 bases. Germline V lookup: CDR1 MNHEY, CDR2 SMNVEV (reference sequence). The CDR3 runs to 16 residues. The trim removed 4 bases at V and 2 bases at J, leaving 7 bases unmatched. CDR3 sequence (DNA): TGTGCCAGCAGTTATGAGACTAGCGGAAACACAGATACGCAGTATTTT. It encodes CASSYETSGNTDTQYF.

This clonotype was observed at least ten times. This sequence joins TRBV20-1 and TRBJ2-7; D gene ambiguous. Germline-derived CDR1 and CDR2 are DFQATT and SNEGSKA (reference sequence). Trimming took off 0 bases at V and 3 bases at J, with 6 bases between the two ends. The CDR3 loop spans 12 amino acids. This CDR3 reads CSARDQDYEQYF. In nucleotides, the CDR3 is TGCAGTGCTAGAGACCAGGACTACGAGCAGTACTTC.

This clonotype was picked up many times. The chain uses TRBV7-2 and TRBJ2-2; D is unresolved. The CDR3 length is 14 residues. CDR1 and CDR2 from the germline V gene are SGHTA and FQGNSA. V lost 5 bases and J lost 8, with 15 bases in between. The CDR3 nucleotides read TGTGCCAGCAGCCCTAGGTACCGAGCGGGGGAGCTGTTTTTT. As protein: CASSPRYRAGELFF.

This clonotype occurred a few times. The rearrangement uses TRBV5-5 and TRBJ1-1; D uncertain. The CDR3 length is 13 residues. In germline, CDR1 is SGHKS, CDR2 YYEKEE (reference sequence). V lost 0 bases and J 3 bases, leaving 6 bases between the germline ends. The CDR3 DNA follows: TGTGCCAGCAGCTTGGGCTCCTACACTGAAGCTTTCTTT. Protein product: CASSLGSYTEAFF.

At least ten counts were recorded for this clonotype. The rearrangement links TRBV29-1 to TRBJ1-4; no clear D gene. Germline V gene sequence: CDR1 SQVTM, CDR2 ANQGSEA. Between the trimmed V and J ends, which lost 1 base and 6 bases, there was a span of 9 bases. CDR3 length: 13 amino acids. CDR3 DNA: TGCAGCGTTGAAGGTCCGACCCATGAAAAACTGTTTTTT. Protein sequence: CSVEGPTHEKLFF. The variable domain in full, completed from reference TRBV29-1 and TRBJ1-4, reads SAVISQKPSRDICQRGTSLTIQCQVDSQVTMMFWYRQQPGQSLTLIATANQGSEATYESGFVIDKFPISRPNLTFSTLTVSNMSPEDSSIYLCSVEGPTHEKLFFGSGTQLSVL.

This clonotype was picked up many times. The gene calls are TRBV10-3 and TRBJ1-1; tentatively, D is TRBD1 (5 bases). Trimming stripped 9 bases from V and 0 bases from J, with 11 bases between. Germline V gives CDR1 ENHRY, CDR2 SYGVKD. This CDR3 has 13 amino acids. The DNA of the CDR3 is TGTGCCATGACGACAGCCTTGAACACTGAAGCTTTCTTT. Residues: CAMTTALNTEAFF.